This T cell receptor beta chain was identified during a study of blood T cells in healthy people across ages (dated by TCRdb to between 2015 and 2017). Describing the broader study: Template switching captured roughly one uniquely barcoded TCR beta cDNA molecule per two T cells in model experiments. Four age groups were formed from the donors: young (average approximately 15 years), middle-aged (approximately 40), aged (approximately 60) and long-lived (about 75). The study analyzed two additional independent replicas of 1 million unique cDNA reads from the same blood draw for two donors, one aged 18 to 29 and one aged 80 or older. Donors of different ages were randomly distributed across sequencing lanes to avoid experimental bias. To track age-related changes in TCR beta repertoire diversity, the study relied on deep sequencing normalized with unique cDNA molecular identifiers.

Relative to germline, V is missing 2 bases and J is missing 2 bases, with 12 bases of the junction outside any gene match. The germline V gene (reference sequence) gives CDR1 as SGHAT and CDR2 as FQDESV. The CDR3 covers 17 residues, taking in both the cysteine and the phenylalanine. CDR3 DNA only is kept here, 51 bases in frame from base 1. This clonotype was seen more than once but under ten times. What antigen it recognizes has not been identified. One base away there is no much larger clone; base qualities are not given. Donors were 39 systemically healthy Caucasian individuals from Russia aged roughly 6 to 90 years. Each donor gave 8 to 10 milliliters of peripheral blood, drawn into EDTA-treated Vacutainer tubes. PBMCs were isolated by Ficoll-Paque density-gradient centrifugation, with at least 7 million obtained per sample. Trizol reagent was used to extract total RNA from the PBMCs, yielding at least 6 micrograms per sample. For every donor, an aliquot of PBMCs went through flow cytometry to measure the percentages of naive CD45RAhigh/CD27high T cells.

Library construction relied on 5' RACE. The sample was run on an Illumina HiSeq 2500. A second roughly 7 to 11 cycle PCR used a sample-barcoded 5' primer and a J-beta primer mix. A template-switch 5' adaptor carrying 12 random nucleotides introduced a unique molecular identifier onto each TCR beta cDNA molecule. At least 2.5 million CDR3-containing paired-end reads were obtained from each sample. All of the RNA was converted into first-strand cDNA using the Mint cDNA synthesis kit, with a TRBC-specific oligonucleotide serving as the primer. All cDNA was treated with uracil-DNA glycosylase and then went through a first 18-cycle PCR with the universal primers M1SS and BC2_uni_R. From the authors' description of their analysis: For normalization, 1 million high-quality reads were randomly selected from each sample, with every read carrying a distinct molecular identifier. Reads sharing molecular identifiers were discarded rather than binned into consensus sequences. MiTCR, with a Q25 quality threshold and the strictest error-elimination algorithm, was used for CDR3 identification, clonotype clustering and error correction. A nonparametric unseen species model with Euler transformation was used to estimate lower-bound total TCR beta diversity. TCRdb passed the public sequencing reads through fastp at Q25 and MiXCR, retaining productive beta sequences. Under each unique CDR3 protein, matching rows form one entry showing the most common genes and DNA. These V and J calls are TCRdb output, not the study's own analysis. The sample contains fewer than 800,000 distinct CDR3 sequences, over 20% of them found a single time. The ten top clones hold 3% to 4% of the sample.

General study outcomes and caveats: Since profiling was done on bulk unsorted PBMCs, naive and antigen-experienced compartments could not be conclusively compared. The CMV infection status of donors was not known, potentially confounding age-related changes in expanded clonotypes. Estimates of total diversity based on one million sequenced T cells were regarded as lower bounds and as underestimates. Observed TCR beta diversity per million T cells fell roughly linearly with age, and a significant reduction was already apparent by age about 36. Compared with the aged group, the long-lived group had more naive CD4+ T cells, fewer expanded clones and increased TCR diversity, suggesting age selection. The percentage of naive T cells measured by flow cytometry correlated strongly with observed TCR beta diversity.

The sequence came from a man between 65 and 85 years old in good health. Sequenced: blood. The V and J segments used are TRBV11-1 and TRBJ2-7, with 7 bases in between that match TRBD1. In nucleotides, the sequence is TGTGCCAGCAGCTTAAATGGCCTTGGGACAGCCGCCTACGAGCAGTACTTC. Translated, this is CASSLNGLGTAAYEQYF.